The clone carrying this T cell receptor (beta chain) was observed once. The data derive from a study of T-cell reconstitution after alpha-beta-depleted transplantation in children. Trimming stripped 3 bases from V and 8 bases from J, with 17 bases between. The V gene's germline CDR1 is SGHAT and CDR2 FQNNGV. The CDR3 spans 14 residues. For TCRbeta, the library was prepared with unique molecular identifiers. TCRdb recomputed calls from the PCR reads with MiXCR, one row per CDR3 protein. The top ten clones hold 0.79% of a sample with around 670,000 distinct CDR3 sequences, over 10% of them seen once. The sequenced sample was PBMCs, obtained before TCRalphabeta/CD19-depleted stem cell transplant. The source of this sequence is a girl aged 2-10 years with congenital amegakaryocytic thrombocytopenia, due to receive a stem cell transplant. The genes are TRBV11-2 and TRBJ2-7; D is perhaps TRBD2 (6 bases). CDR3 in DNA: TGTGCCAGCAGCTTCGGGGACTCTGGGTACAAGCAGTACTTC. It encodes CASSFGDSGYKQYF.